The clone carrying this T cell receptor (beta chain) occurred once. Germline V lookup: CDR1 MNHEY, CDR2 SVGAGI. V lost 6 bases and J 5 bases, leaving 13 bases between the germline ends. The CDR3 contains 13 residues. The sample comes from a study of blood T cell repertoires in COVID-19. In the study overall: COVID-19 samples collected from the United States, Italy and Spain covered acute and convalescent phases.

Per the authors' pipeline: Researchers report that nucleated cell counts were estimated from reference gene primer amplification. TCRdb's table, derived via immunoSEQ multiplex PCR, lists solely in-frame clones and lacks some. From that table come the V and J calls and clone size; the DNA was used to work out D and trimming. The sample lists more than 150,000 clones; 75% to 90% were seen once. Sequenced input: peripheral blood. The chain uses TRBV6-5 and TRBJ2-5, with D possibly TRBD2 on 5 matching bases. The source of this sequence is a woman in her 70s with acute or convalescent COVID-19. The CDR3 nucleotides are TGTGCCAGCAGGACGTTCCCGGGGGAGACCCAGTACTTC. Translated: CASRTFPGETQYF.